The present TCR beta chain was sequenced within a study of T cell repertoires in cytomegalovirus infection. MiXCR, applied by TCRdb to the reads, yields one record per CDR3 protein. This sample yields fewer than 1,000,000 distinct CDR3 sequences, of which 31% are seen a single time; more than 12% belongs to the top ten. V dropped 1 base and J dropped 5 bases, with 15 bases sitting between them. This CDR3 region has 16 residues. Germline values: CDR1 DFQATT, CDR2 SNEGSKA (reference sequence). In its sample, this clonotype was seen once. Its antigen is currently unknown. The sequences come from cultured CD8+ T cells from PBMCs, collected from culture after CMV antigen stimulation. The rearrangement uses TRBV20-1 and TRBJ1-6; D perhaps matches TRBD1 (5 bases). The TCR comes from a human donor in good health (CMV status not recorded). Some clones in this sample may be carry-over from other donors' samples. The CDR3 DNA follows: TGCAGTGCTAGAGCCCTAATGGGGGTGGATAATTCACCCCTCCACTTT. Its protein is CSARALMGVDNSPLHF.